In its sample, the clone carrying this T cell receptor (beta chain) was seen once. Seattle's enrolled individuals joined amid active infection and were then monitored longitudinally. Authors' methods: Amplification of reference gene primers provided the estimated nucleated cell counts. Produced via immunoSEQ multiplex PCR; TCRdb's table is partial and in-frame only. Clone size and the V and J calls come from that table; the DNA yielded D and trimming. The data contain roughly 350,000 clones, 87% of them singletons. The data were obtained in a study of blood T cell repertoires in COVID-19. Across the study: The origin of the acute and convalescent COVID-19 samples was the United States, Italy and Spain. In each case, the material was cDNA or gDNA derived from T cells, B-cell-depleted T cells, or PBMCs.

Germline values: CDR1 SGHRS, CDR2 YFSETQ. V was trimmed by 3 bases and J by 2 bases, leaving 12 bases between them. There are 15 residues in the CDR3. The genes are TRBV5-1 and TRBJ1-5; the D gene is possibly TRBD1 (6 bases). Sequencing used peripheral blood. The receptor's source is a woman aged 45-60 years with COVID-19, enrolled during active disease. CDR3 region: CASSYGGQGNQPQHF. The CDR3 DNA sequence: TGCGCCAGCAGCTACGGGGGGCAAGGCAATCAGCCCCAGCATTTT. Combining the CDR3 with reference TRBV5-1 and TRBJ1-5 gives the whole variable domain KAGVTQTPRYLIKTRGQQVTLSCSPISGHRSVSWYQQTPGQGLQFLFEYFSETQRNKGNFPGRFSGRQFSNSRSEMNVSTLELGDSALYLCASSYGGQGNQPQHFGDGTRLSIL.